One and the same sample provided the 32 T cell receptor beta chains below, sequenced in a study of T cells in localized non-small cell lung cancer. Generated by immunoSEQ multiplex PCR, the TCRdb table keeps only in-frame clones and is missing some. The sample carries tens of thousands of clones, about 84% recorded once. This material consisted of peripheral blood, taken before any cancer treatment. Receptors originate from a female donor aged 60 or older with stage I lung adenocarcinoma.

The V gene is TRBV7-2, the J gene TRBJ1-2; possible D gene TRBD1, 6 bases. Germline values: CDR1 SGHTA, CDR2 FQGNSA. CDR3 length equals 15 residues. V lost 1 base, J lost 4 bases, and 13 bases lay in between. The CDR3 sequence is CASSLVGQTSYGYTF. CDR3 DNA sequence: TGTGCCAGCAGCTTAGTTGGACAGACGAGCTATGGCTACACCTTC. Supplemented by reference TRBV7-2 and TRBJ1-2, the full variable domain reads GAGVSQSPSNKVTEKGKDVELRCDPISGHTALYWYRQSLGQGLEFLIYFQGNSAPDKSGLPSDRFSAERTGGSVSTLTIQRTQQEDSAVYLCASSLVGQTSYGYTFGSGTRLTVV.

CDR3: CASSYSRGHGWTF. The CDR3 DNA follows: TGTGCCAGCAGTTACTCGAGGGGACATGGCTGGACCTTC. The rearrangement links TRBV6-5 to TRBJ1-2; D may be TRBD1 (6 bases). In germline, CDR1 is MNHEY, CDR2 SVGAGI. Trimming removed 0 bases at V and 14 bases at J, with 16 bases between. This CDR3 region has 13 residues.

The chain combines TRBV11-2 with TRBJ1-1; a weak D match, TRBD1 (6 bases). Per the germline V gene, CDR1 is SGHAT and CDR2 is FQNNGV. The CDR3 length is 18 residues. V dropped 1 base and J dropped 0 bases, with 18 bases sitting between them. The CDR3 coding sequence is TGTGCCAGCAGCTTAGGTCGCGGACAGAGAATCATGAACACTGAAGCTTTCTTT. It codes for CASSLGRGQRIMNTEAFF.

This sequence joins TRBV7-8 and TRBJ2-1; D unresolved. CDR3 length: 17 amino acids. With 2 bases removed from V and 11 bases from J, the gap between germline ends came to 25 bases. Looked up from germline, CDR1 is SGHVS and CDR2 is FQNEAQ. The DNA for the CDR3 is TGTGCCAGCAGCTTAAGGTCCCCCCGGTCCCGCGGAATGAAGCAGTTCTTC. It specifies CASSLRSPRSRGMKQFF. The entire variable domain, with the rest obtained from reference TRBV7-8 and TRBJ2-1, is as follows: GAGVSQSPRYKVAKRGQDVALRCDPISGHVSLFWYQQALGQGPEFLTYFQNEAQLDKSGLPSDRFFAERPEGSVSTLKIQRTQQEDSAVYLCASSLRSPRSRGMKQFFGPGTRLTVL.

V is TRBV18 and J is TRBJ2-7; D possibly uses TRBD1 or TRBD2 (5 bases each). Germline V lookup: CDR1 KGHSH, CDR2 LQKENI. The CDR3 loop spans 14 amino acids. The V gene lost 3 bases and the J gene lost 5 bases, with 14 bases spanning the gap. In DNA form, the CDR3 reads TGTGCCAGCTCACCTTCCGGGGCGTCACACGAGCAGTACTTC. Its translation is CASSPSGASHEQYF.

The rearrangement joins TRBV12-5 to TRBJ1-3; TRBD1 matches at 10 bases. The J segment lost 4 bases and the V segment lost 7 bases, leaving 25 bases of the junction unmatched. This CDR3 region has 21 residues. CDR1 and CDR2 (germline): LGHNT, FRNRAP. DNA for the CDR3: TGTGCTAGTGCCCCGCGGGCCAAGACAGGGGGCCAGGTAGCCTACGGAAACACCATATATTTT. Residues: CASAPRAKTGGQVAYGNTIYF.

CDR3 loop: CSVQGVNAEAFF. In DNA, the CDR3 is TGCAGCGTACAGGGGGTTAACGCTGAAGCTTTCTTT. This chain connects TRBV29-1 to TRBJ1-1; 8 bases fit TRBD1. Trimming at V came to 6 bases and at J to 6 bases, leaving 6 bases not matched to a gene. The CDR3 runs 12 residues. The germline CDR1 and CDR2 sequences are SQVTM and ANQGSEA.

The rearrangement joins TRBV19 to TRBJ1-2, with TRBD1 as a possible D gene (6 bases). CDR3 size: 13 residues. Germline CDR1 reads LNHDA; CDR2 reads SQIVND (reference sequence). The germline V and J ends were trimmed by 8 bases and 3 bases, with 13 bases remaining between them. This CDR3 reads CASDGRGDYGYTF. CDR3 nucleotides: TGTGCCAGTGACGGCAGGGGAGACTATGGCTACACCTTC.

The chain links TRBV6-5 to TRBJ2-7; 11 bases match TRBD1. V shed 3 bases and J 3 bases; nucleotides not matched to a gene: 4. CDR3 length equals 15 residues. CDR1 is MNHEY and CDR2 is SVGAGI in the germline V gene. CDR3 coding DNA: TGTGCCAGCAGTTATGGGACAGGGGGAATCTACGAGCAGTACTTC. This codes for CASSYGTGGIYEQYF.

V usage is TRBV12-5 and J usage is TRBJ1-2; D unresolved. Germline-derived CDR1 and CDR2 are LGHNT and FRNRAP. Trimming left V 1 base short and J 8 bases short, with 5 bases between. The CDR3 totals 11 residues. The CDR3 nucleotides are TGTGCTAGTGGTTTGGCACAAGGCTACACCTTC. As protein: CASGLAQGYTF.

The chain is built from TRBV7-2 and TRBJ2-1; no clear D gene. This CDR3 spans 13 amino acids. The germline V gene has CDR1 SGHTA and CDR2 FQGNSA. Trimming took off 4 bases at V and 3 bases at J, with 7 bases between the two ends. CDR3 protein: CASSWKNYNEQFF. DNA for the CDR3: TGTGCCAGCAGCTGGAAAAACTACAATGAGCAGTTCTTC.

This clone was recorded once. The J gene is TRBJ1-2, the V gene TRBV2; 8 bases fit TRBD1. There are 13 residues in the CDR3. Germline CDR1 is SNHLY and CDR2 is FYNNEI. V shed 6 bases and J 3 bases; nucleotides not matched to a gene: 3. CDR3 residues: CASRDRVDYGYTF. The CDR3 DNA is TGTGCCAGCAGGGACAGGGTCGACTATGGCTACACCTTC. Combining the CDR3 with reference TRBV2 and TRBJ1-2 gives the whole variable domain EPEVTQTPSHQVTQMGQEVILRCVPISNHLYFYWYRQILGQKVEFLVSFYNNEISEKSEIFDDQFSVERPDGSNFTLKIRSTKLEDSAMYFCASRDRVDYGYTFGSGTRLTVV.

The CDR3 DNA follows: TGTGCCAGCAGCTTGCACAGTCAGGCCGCCGGGGAGCTGTTTTTT. It codes for CASSLHSQAAGELFF. The chain joins TRBV5-4 to TRBJ2-2; no clear D gene. V lost 1 base and J lost 6, with 13 bases in between. Germline V lookup: CDR1 SGHNT, CDR2 YYREEE (reference sequence). The CDR3 is 15 residues long.

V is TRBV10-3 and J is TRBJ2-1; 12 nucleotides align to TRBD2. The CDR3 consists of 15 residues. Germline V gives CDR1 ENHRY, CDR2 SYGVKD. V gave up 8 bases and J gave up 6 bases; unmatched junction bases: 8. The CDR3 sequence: CAISLGLAGPNEQFF. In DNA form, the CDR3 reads TGTGCCATCTCCCTCGGACTAGCGGGACCCAATGAGCAGTTCTTC.

The CDR3 is CASNPTAGPYEQYF. CDR3 in DNA: TGTGCCAGTAACCCGACAGCCGGCCCCTACGAGCAGTACTTC. This chain connects TRBV19 to TRBJ2-7; D is possibly TRBD1 (5 bases). Trimming shortened V by 7 bases and J by 2 bases, and 15 bases separated the two germline ends. CDR1 is LNHDA, CDR2 SQIVND, per germline (reference sequence). This CDR3 spans 14 amino acids.

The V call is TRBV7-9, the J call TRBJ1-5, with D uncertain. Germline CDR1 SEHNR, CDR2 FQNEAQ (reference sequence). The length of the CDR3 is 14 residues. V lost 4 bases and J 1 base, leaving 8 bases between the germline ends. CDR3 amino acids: CASSSLFSNQPQHF. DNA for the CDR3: TGTGCCAGCAGCTCCCTATTCAGCAATCAGCCCCAGCATTTT. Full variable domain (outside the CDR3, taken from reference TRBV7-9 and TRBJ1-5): DTGVSQNPRHKITKRGQNVTFRCDPISEHNRLYWYRQTLGQGPEFLTYFQNEAQLEKSRLLSDRFSAERPKGSFSTLEIQRTEQGDSAMYLCASSSLFSNQPQHFGDGTRLSIL.

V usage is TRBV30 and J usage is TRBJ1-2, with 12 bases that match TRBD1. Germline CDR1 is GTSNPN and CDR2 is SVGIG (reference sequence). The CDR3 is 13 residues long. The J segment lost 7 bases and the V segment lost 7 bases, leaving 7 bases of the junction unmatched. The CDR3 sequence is CASRDRGQFGYTF. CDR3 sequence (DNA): TGTGCCTCCCGGGACAGGGGGCAGTTTGGCTACACCTTC.

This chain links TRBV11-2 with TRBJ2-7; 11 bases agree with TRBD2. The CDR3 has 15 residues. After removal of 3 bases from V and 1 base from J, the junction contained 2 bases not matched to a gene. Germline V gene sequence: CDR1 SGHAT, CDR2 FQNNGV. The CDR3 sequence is CASSFTSGSSYEQYF. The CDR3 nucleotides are TGTGCCAGCAGCTTTACTAGCGGGAGTTCCTACGAGCAGTACTTC. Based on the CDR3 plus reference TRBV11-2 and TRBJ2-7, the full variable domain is EAGVAQSPRYKIIEKRQSVAFWCNPISGHATLYWYQQILGQGPKLLIQFQNNGVVDDSQLPKDRFSAERLKGVDSTLKIQPAKLEDSAVYLCASSFTSGSSYEQYFGPGTRLTVT.

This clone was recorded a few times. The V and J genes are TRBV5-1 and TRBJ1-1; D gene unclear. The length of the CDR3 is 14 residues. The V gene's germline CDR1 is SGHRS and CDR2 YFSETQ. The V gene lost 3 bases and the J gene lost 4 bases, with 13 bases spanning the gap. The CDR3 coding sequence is TGCGCCAGCAGCTCCCTGGCCTGGGCCACTGAAGCTTTCTTT. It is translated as CASSSLAWATEAFF.

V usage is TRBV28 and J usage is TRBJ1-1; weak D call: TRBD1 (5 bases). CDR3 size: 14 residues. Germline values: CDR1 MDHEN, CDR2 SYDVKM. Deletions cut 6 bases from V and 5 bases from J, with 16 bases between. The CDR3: CASRGQGGETEAFF. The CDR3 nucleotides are TGTGCCAGCAGAGGCCAAGGAGGGGAAACTGAAGCTTTCTTT. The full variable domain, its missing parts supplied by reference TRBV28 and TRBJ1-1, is DVKVTQSSRYLVKRTGEKVFLECVQDMDHENMFWYRQDPGLGLRLIYFSYDVKMKEKGDIPEGYSVSREKKERFSLILESASTNQTSMYLCASRGQGGETEAFFGQGTRLTVV.

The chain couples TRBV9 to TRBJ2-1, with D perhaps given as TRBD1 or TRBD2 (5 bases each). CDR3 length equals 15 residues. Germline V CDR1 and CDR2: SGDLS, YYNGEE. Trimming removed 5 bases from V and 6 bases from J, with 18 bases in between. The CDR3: CASSPSPLGGNEQFF. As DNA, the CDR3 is TGTGCCAGCAGTCCTTCTCCTCTTGGGGGCAATGAGCAGTTCTTC.

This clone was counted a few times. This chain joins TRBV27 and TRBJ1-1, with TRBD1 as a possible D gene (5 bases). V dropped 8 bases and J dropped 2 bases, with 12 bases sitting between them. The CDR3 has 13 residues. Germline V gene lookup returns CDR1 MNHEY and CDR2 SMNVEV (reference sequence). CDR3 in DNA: TGTGCCAGCCGCTATGGGGCAAACACTGAAGCTTTCTTT. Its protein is CASRYGANTEAFF.

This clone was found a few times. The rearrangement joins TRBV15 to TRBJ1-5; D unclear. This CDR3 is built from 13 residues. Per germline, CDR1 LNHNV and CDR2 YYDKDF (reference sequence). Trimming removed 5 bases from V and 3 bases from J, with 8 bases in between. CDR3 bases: TGTGCCACCAGCCGGGAAGACAATCAGCCCCAGCATTTT. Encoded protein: CATSREDNQPQHF.

The CDR3, as DNA: TGTGCCAGCAGCGTAACCCCTCTAGCGGGGCTATCCTCCTACAATGAGCAGTTCTTC. Residues: CASSVTPLAGLSSYNEQFF. The chain couples TRBV9 to TRBJ2-1, with 9 bases identical to TRBD2. The CDR3 is made up of 19 amino acids. J was trimmed by 0 bases and V by 1 base; bases with no gene match: 11. Germline V lookup: CDR1 SGDLS, CDR2 YYNGEE.

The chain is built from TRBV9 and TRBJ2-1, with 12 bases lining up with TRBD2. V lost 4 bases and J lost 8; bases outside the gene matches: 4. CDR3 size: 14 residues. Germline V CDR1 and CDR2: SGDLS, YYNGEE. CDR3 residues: CASSRLAGVDEQFF. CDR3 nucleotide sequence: TGTGCCAGCAGCAGACTAGCGGGGGTTGATGAGCAGTTCTTC.

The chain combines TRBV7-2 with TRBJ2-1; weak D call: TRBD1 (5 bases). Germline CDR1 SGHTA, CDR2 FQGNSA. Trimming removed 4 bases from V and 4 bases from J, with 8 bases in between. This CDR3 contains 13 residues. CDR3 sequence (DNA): TGTGCCAGCAGCTCGACAGCTTACAATGAGCAGTTCTTC. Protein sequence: CASSSTAYNEQFF. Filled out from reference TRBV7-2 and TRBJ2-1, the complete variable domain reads GAGVSQSPSNKVTEKGKDVELRCDPISGHTALYWYRQSLGQGLEFLIYFQGNSAPDKSGLPSDRFSAERTGGSVSTLTIQRTQQEDSAVYLCASSSTAYNEQFFGPGTRLTVL.

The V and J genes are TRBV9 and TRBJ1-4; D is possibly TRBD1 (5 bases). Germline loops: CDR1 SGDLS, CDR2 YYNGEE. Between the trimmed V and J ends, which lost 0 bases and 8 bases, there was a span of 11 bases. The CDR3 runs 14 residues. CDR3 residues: CASSVAQDTEKLFF. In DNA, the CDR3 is TGTGCCAGCAGCGTAGCGCAGGACACCGAAAAACTGTTTTTT.

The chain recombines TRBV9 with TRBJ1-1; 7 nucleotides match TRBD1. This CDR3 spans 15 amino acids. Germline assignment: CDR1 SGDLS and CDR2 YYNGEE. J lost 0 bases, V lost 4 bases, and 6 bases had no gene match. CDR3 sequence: CASSLMGQLNTEAFF. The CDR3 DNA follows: TGTGCCAGCAGCCTCATGGGACAGCTGAACACTGAAGCTTTCTTT. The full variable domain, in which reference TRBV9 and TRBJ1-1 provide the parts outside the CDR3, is DSGVTQTPKHLITATGQRVTLRCSPRSGDLSVYWYQQSLDQGLQFLIQYYNGEERAKGNILERFSAQQFPDLHSELNLSSLELGDSALYFCASSLMGQLNTEAFFGQGTRLTVV.

The CDR3 DNA reads TGTGCCAGCAGTGAAGCGCGGGGGGGCCGGTATGGTGAGCAGTTCTTC. Encoded protein: CASSEARGGRYGEQFF. The chain has TRBV2 and TRBJ2-1, with 9 bases matching TRBD2. The trim removed 0 bases at V and 9 bases at J, leaving 9 bases unmatched. CDR1 and CDR2 from the germline V gene are SNHLY and FYNNEI. The CDR3 is 16 amino acids.

CDR3 loop: CASSAHTEAFF. The CDR3 DNA reads as TGTGCCAGCTCAGCACACACTGAAGCTTTCTTT. V usage is TRBV18 and J usage is TRBJ1-1; D uncertain. The germline gives CDR1 KGHSH, CDR2 LQKENI. V shed 5 bases and J shed 3 bases, with 4 bases lying between them. The CDR3 runs to 11 residues.

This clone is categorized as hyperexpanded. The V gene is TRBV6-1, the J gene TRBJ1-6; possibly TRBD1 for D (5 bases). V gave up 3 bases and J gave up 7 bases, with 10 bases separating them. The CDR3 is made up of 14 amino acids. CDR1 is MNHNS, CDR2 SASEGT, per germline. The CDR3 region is CASSEGLGNSPLHF. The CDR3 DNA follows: TGTGCCAGCAGTGAGGGACTCGGAAATTCACCCCTCCACTTT.

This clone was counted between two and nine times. CDR3 region: CASSIKGDTEAFF. In nucleotides, the CDR3 is TGTGCCAGTAGTATTAAGGGGGACACTGAAGCTTTCTTT. This chain joins TRBV19 and TRBJ1-1; D possibly corresponds to TRBD1 (6 bases). The CDR3 contains 13 residues. Germline V CDR1 and CDR2: LNHDA, SQIVND (reference sequence). V lost 3 bases and J lost 3, with 8 bases in between.